Listed below are T cell receptor beta chains from one sample, sequenced in a study of blood T cells in healthy people across ages. One entry per CDR3 protein, called by TCRdb with MiXCR from the 5' RACE reads. Of approximately 850,000 distinct CDR3 sequences in the sample, around 43% were seen once. Sequencing was done on a sample of blood. These receptors were collected from a man aged 60-69 years in good health. Each CDR3 is given with its conserved first and last residue. A D gene is named only where the DNA matches it firmly. Clone size is not always given. Where it is, it says once, few, many or a class for expanded clones.

v_call	j_call	d_call	clone_size	cdr3_aa	cdr3_nt
TRBV18	TRBJ2-2	.	few	CASSGLNTGELFF	TGTGCCAGCTCAGGGCTGAACACCGGGGAGCTGTTTTTT
TRBV7-9	TRBJ2-5	.	.	CASSLTVGAVRGTQYF	TGTGCCAGCAGCTTAACTGTAGGAGCGGTCCGGGGGACCCAGTACTTC
TRBV20-1	TRBJ2-5	.	few	CSARWGVETQYF	TGCAGTGCTAGATGGGGAGTAGAGACCCAGTACTTC
TRBV29-1	TRBJ1-2	.	.	CSLGTDYGYTF	TGCAGCTTGGGAACGGATTATGGCTACACCTTC
TRBV19	TRBJ2-3	.	.	CASSWVQGTDTQYF	TGTGCCAGTAGTTGGGTCCAGGGCACAGATACGCAGTATTTT
TRBV4-3	TRBJ1-5	.	few	CASSQDLGQGGQPQHF	TGCGCCAGCAGCCAAGATCTTGGCCAGGGCGGTCAGCCCCAGCATTTT
TRBV7-2	TRBJ2-6	.	many	CASALGVSGANVLTF	TGTGCCAGCGCGCTCGGGGTCTCTGGGGCCAACGTCCTGACTTTC
TRBV5-1	TRBJ2-4	.	.	CASSLGTQGNIQYF	TGCGCCAGCAGCTTGGGGACTCAGGGAAACATTCAGTACTTC
TRBV6-2/TRBV6-3	TRBJ2-7	TRBD1	.	CASRYNRQGSEQYF	TGTGCCAGCAGGTACAACCGACAGGGGTCCGAGCAGTACTTC
TRBV4-2	TRBJ2-7	TRBD2	.	CASSERDETWNEQYF	TGTGCCAGCAGCGAGCGGGACGAGACTTGGAATGAGCAGTACTTC